The 20 T cell receptor beta chains below come from one sample, sequenced in a study of T cell changes during pregnancy in multiple sclerosis. Only in-frame clones appear in the TCRdb table, and some are missing; sequencing was by immunoSEQ multiplex PCR. The data show more than 55,000 clones, approximately 94% seen once. The source material was CD8+ T cells from peripheral blood mononuclear cells, sampled in the third trimester of pregnancy. These receptors were collected from a female donor with multiple sclerosis, enrolled in a pregnancy study.

The genes are TRBV5-1 and TRBJ2-1; 9 bases align to TRBD2. Germline CDR1 is SGHRS and CDR2 is YFSETQ. This CDR3 is 15 amino acids long. The V gene end was trimmed by 7 bases and the J gene end by 7 bases; junction bases not matched to a gene: 12. The chain's CDR3 is CASSQIAGVGNEQFF. The CDR3 region has the DNA TGCGCCAGCTCCCAAATAGCGGGAGTAGGAAATGAGCAGTTCTTC.

By share of the sample, this clone is medium-sized. The chain links TRBV4-1 to TRBJ2-3, with D possibly matching TRBD2 (6 bases). Looked up from germline, CDR1 is MGHRA and CDR2 is YSYEKL. Trimming stripped 7 bases from V and 0 bases from J, with 17 bases between. The CDR3 extends over 16 amino acids. In nucleotides, the CDR3 is TGCGCCAGCAACCCGACCGGGACTCTAAGCACAGATACGCAGTATTTT. This sequence encodes CASNPTGTLSTDTQYF.

V usage is TRBV18 and J usage is TRBJ2-7; 9 bases fit TRBD2. Trimming took 3 bases from V and 4 from J; bases not matched to a gene: 10. The CDR3 runs to 16 residues. Germline V lookup: CDR1 KGHSH, CDR2 LQKENI. CDR3 DNA sequence: TGTGCCAGCTCACCGCTCTCTAGCGGGACCTTATACGAGCAGTACTTC. Translation: CASSPLSSGTLYEQYF.

V gene TRBV5-1 combines with J gene TRBJ2-7, with 7 bases matching TRBD1. The CDR3 length is 14 residues. Germline-derived CDR1 and CDR2 are SGHRS and YFSETQ. Germline trimming cut 5 bases from V and 3 bases from J; bases unmatched to any gene: 8. In nucleotides, the CDR3 is TGCGCCAGCAGGCATCTGGGACAGTACTACGAGCAGTACTTC. Protein: CASRHLGQYYEQYF. The full variable domain, in which reference TRBV5-1 and TRBJ2-7 provide the parts outside the CDR3, is KAGVTQTPRYLIKTRGQQVTLSCSPISGHRSVSWYQQTPGQGLQFLFEYFSETQRNKGNFPGRFSGRQFSNSRSEMNVSTLELGDSALYLCASRHLGQYYEQYFGPGTRLTVT.

Here the CDR3 DNA reads TGTGCCAGTAGTATAGCACAGCAGAACACTGAAGCTTTCTTT. It codes for CASSIAQQNTEAFF. V and J are TRBV19 and TRBJ1-1; D remains ambiguous. Trimming cost V 1 base and J 1 base, with 7 bases left between them. The CDR3 extends over 14 amino acids. CDR1 and CDR2 from the germline V gene are LNHDA and SQIVND (reference sequence).

The chain links TRBV19 to TRBJ2-5, with 7 nucleotides matching TRBD1. CDR1 and CDR2 (germline): LNHDA, SQIVND (reference sequence). The CDR3 has 15 amino acids. The ends lost 4 bases at V and 5 bases at J; junction bases unmatched: 10. The CDR3 bases are TGTGCCAGTAGTACGATCCCAGGACAGGCTGAGACCCAGTACTTC. Translating it yields CASSTIPGQAETQYF.

The gene calls are TRBV11-2 and TRBJ1-2; weak D call: TRBD1 (5 bases). Germline lookup yields CDR1 SGHAT and CDR2 FQNNGV. The CDR3 is 13 amino acids. Trimming stripped 9 bases from V and 3 bases from J, with 14 bases between. CDR3 DNA sequence: TGTGCCAGTCACTATGGGGCCGACTATGGCTACACCTTC. The encoded protein is CASHYGADYGYTF.

The chain uses TRBV7-9 and TRBJ2-2; unclear D gene. This CDR3 spans 15 amino acids. Germline CDR1 SEHNR, CDR2 FQNEAQ (reference sequence). The V end was cut by 1 base, the J end by 3 bases, with 9 bases between. CDR3 sequence reads: CASSLDITDTGELFF. DNA of the CDR3: TGTGCCAGCAGCTTAGATATTACTGACACCGGGGAGCTGTTTTTT.

The J gene is TRBJ2-2, the V gene TRBV5-1; 7 positions match TRBD2. Germline V lookup: CDR1 SGHRS, CDR2 YFSETQ. Trimming took 4 bases from V and 6 from J; bases not matched to a gene: 0. This CDR3 contains 12 residues. CDR3 in DNA: TGCGCCAGCAGCCTAGCGGCCGGGGAGCTGTTTTTT. This sequence encodes CASSLAAGELFF. The full variable domain, with the rest looked up from reference TRBV5-1 and TRBJ2-2, is KAGVTQTPRYLIKTRGQQVTLSCSPISGHRSVSWYQQTPGQGLQFLFEYFSETQRNKGNFPGRFSGRQFSNSRSEMNVSTLELGDSALYLCASSLAAGELFFGEGSRLTVL.

This clone was found once. The chain carries TRBV27 and TRBJ2-6, with D uncertain. Germline assignment: CDR1 MNHEY and CDR2 SMNVEV (reference sequence). CDR3 length: 14 amino acids. V shed 3 bases and J shed 4 bases, with 7 bases lying between them. The CDR3 here is CASSLSLGANVLTF. CDR3 coding DNA: TGTGCCAGCAGTTTGTCCCTCGGGGCCAACGTCCTGACTTTC.

The chain links TRBV27 to TRBJ2-1; a weak D match, TRBD2 (7 bases). Trimming shortened V by 2 bases and J by 3 bases, and 14 bases separated the two germline ends. Per the germline V gene, CDR1 is MNHEY and CDR2 is SMNVEV (reference sequence). The CDR3 is made up of 16 amino acids. The CDR3 sequence: CASSLRGGGVYNEQFF. For the CDR3, the DNA is TGTGCCAGCAGTTTAAGGGGCGGGGGCGTCTACAATGAGCAGTTCTTC.

The chain links TRBV28 to TRBJ2-7; TRBD2 matches at 8 bases. Germline V gene sequence: CDR1 MDHEN, CDR2 SYDVKM. This CDR3 comprises 14 residues. V dropped 8 bases and J dropped 2; count of bases not matched to a gene: 8. Written as DNA, the CDR3 is TGTGCCAGCCGCTTTAGCGGGAAAACCTACGAGCAGTACTTC. Its protein is CASRFSGKTYEQYF. The full variable domain, with the rest looked up from reference TRBV28 and TRBJ2-7, is DVKVTQSSRYLVKRTGEKVFLECVQDMDHENMFWYRQDPGLGLRLIYFSYDVKMKEKGDIPEGYSVSREKKERFSLILESASTNQTSMYLCASRFSGKTYEQYFGPGTRLTVT.

CDR3 residues: CASSDTLVAGETQYF. CDR3 in DNA: TGCGCCAGCAGCGATACCCTGGTTGCGGGGGAGACCCAGTACTTC. The genes are TRBV4-1 and TRBJ2-5; D is perhaps TRBD2 (6 bases). The CDR3 is made up of 15 amino acids. Trimming pared 5 bases from V and 5 bases from J, leaving 18 bases between. Germline V lookup: CDR1 MGHRA, CDR2 YSYEKL.

J is TRBJ2-1 and V is TRBV28, with TRBD2 matching over 10 bases. This CDR3 has 19 amino acids. V lost 6 bases to trimming and J lost 5 bases; unmatched junction nucleotides: 19. Germline V lookup: CDR1 MDHEN, CDR2 SYDVKM. CDR3 sequence (DNA): TGTGCCAGCAGCCCCGGGGTAGCGGGAGGATTCGGATTAGACAATGAGCAGTTCTTC. Its protein product is CASSPGVAGGFGLDNEQFF.

The chain is built from TRBV7-9 and TRBJ1-3, with D maybe TRBD1 (5 bases). In germline, CDR1 is SEHNR, CDR2 FQNEAQ (reference sequence). V gave up 3 bases and J gave up 6 bases, with 6 bases separating them. The CDR3 totals 12 residues. The CDR3 coding sequence is TGTGCCAGCAGCTTCGGACAAAACACCATATATTTT. Protein product: CASSFGQNTIYF.

This sequence joins TRBV5-1 and TRBJ2-7; D not certain. The CDR3 has 15 residues. Germline CDR1 SGHRS, CDR2 YFSETQ. The ends were cut back, 0 bases at V and 4 bases at J, with 14 bases in the middle. The chain's CDR3 is CASSLEAAIGYEQYF. DNA for the CDR3: TGCGCCAGCAGCTTGGAGGCGGCCATTGGGTACGAGCAGTACTTC.

The chain joins TRBV9 to TRBJ1-1; TRBD1 matches 8 bases. The CDR3 spans 13 residues. After removal of 4 bases from V and 4 bases from J, the junction contained 3 bases not matched to a gene. Looked up from germline, CDR1 is SGDLS and CDR2 is YYNGEE. The DNA for the CDR3 is TGTGCCAGCAGCTCACAGGGGGGCACTGAAGCTTTCTTT. Protein: CASSSQGGTEAFF.

V gene TRBV7-6 combines with J gene TRBJ2-7; 9 bases are shared with TRBD2. CDR3 length: 14 residues. J lost 8 bases, V lost 5 bases, and 10 bases had no gene match. CDR1 is SGHVS and CDR2 is FNYEAQ in the germline V gene. CDR3 in amino acids: CASSELAGRGKQYF. CDR3 DNA: TGTGCCAGCAGCGAACTAGCGGGCCGGGGAAAGCAGTACTTC.

The chain recombines TRBV11-2 with TRBJ2-2; tentative D call: TRBD2 (7 bases). Trimming shortened V by 5 bases and J by 6 bases, and 25 bases separated the two germline ends. CDR1 SGHAT and CDR2 FQNNGV come from the germline V gene. The CDR3 is made up of 18 amino acids. The CDR3 coding sequence is TGTGCCAGCAGCAGCGGGACATCTTTCTCGATTTATTCCGGGGAGCTGTTTTTT. Amino acid sequence: CASSSGTSFSIYSGELFF.

This chain links TRBV7-9 with TRBJ2-1; tentatively, D is TRBD1 (5 bases). CDR3 length equals 15 residues. Germline V lookup: CDR1 SEHNR, CDR2 FQNEAQ (reference sequence). Trimming shortened V by 10 bases and J by 2 bases, and 18 bases separated the two germline ends. The CDR3 DNA sequence: TGTGCCACGACACAGGAGAACCCTACCTACAATGAGCAGTTCTTC. This translates into CATTQENPTYNEQFF. The full variable domain, with the rest looked up from reference TRBV7-9 and TRBJ2-1, is DTGVSQNPRHKITKRGQNVTFRCDPISEHNRLYWYRQTLGQGPEFLTYFQNEAQLEKSRLLSDRFSAERPKGSFSTLEIQRTEQGDSAMYLCATTQENPTYNEQFFGPGTRLTVL.